This is a list of T cell receptor beta chains from one sample in a study of T cells in tuberculosis. The repertoire was sequenced with immunoSEQ multiplex PCR; TCRdb's copy has only in-frame clones and lacks some. The sample yields roughly 31,000 clones, approximately 85% seen once. This material consisted of PBMCs, taken at tuberculosis diagnosis. All receptors come from an adult with tuberculosis. The CDR3 runs from the conserved cysteine through the conserved F or W. Fields, in order: V gene, D gene, clone size, J gene, CDR3 DNA, CDR3 protein. The D gene is left open where the match is weak. Clone sizes are given selectively: once, few, many, or a class where the clone is expanded.

>TRBV18|TRBD1|-|TRBJ1-3
TGTGCCAGCTCATCGGACAGGGCCACCTCTGGAAACACCATATATTTT
CASSSDRATSGNTIYF
>TRBV11-2|-|-|TRBJ2-1
TGTGCCAGCAGCTTGGCACTAGAGCAGTTCTTC
CASSLALEQFF
>TRBV2|TRBD1|-|TRBJ2-2
TGTGCCAGCAGCCGGACAGGGCAAGAGGCCGGGGAGCTGTTTTTT
CASSRTGQEAGELFF
>TRBV5-1|-|-|TRBJ1-1
TGCGCCAGCAGCTTGCTCCCGGCAGGGACTGAAGCTTTCTTT
CASSLLPAGTEAFF
>TRBV18|TRBD1|-|TRBJ1-1
TGTGCCAGCTCACCAACCCGGCAGGGGGCTACGAACACTGAAGCTTTCTTT
CASSPTRQGATNTEAFF
>TRBV14|-|-|TRBJ2-2
TGTGCCAGCAGCCGGGGCCCGAACACCGGGGAGCTGTTTTTT
CASSRGPNTGELFF
>TRBV6-5|TRBD1|-|TRBJ2-1
TGTGCCAGCACCTCGGACAGGGCTCATGAGCAGTTCTTC
CASTSDRAHEQFF
>TRBV19|TRBD1|-|TRBJ1-2
TGTGCCAGTAGTGTCGCCTCAGGGGGCCGTAACTATGGCTACACCTTC
CASSVASGGRNYGYTF
>TRBV27|-|-|TRBJ2-6
TGTGCCAGCAGTCCCCGAGACTCTGGGGCCAACGTCCTGACTTTC
CASSPRDSGANVLTF
>TRBV5-1|TRBD1|-|TRBJ2-3
TGCGCCAGCAGCTCAACAGGGGACACAGATACGCAGTATTTT
CASSSTGDTDTQYF
>TRBV29-1|TRBD1|-|TRBJ2-5
TGCAGCGCCGCAATGAGTGGGACAGAACAAGAGACCCAGTACTTC
CSAAMSGTEQETQYF
>TRBV9|-|-|TRBJ1-5
TGTGCCAGCAGCCACGGGGGTGGGAGGGGCACTCAGCCCCAGCATTTT
CASSHGGGRGTQPQHF
>TRBV5-1|-|-|TRBJ1-2
TGCGCCAGCAGCCCGGAGGGGCAGGGTTTGAGGGGCTACACCTTC
CASSPEGQGLRGYTF
>TRBV7-2|-|-|TRBJ2-1
TGTGCCAGCAGTTGGCCTAGTGGCGGGATCGCGCGGGGAGAGCAGTTCTTC
CASSWPSGGIARGEQFF
>TRBV11-2|-|-|TRBJ2-2
TGTGCCAGCAGCCCCGGACTGCGGGGTTTCGGGGAGCTGTTTTTT
CASSPGLRGFGELFF
>TRBV10-2|-|medium-sized|TRBJ1-2
TGCGCCAGCAGTGCGCCCGGGGGGACTGGCTACACCTTC
CASSAPGGTGYTF
>TRBV6-1|TRBD1|once|TRBJ1-4
TGTGCCAGCAGCGTTCTGGGACAGGCGGAAAAACTGTTTTTT
CASSVLGQAEKLFF
>TRBV11-2|-|once|TRBJ1-1
TGTGCCAGCAGCTTTTTGGACAGCACTGAAGCTTTCTTT
CASSFLDSTEAFF
>TRBV11-2|TRBD1|-|TRBJ2-7
TGTGCCAGCAGCGAGGGGTCCGGGACAGGCTACGAGCAGTACTTC
CASSEGSGTGYEQYF
>TRBV5-6|-|once|TRBJ2-1
TGTGCCAGCAGCTTGGAGGGGTACGTACACAATGAGCAGTTCTTC
CASSLEGYVHNEQFF
>TRBV5-5|TRBD1|once|TRBJ1-2
TGTGCCAGCAGCTCGAGACAGGGTGGCTACACCTTC
CASSSRQGGYTF
>TRBV5-6|-|-|TRBJ2-7
TGTGCCAGCAGCTTGGGACCCGGGAACGAGCAGTACTTC
CASSLGPGNEQYF
>TRBV28|-|-|TRBJ2-7
TGTGCCAGCAGTGCCCCGGTAGACGAGCAGTACTTC
CASSAPVDEQYF
>TRBV7-7|TRBD2|-|TRBJ2-7
TGTGCCAGCAGCCCAGGCCAGCGGGAAGTGTACGAGCAGTACTTC
CASSPGQREVYEQYF
>TRBV7-8|TRBD1|few|TRBJ1-3
TGTGCCAGCAGCGCTCAGGGGGCAAGAGCTGGAAACACCATATATTTT
CASSAQGARAGNTIYF
>TRBV19|-|-|TRBJ1-2
TGTGCCAGTACTACTGGACAGTTTGGCTACACCTTC
CASTTGQFGYTF
>TRBV5-8|-|once|TRBJ2-3
TGTGCCAGGGAGGGCCCGGATACGCAGTATTTT
CAREGPDTQYF
>TRBV14|TRBD1|-|TRBJ1-2
TGTGCCAGCAGCCAGGTGGACAGGGCCTATGGCTACACCTTC
CASSQVDRAYGYTF
>TRBV5-1|-|-|TRBJ1-3
TGCGCCAGCAGCCTATCGGGACAAGGAAACACCATATATTTT
CASSLSGQGNTIYF
>TRBV6-8|TRBD2|-|TRBJ2-3
TGTGCCAGCAGTTACAGGGGGCAAAGGGGGCGGGAGGGCCAAATTGGAGTGGATACGCAGTATTTT
CASSYRGQRGREGQIGVDTQYF
>TRBV9|TRBD2|-|TRBJ2-3
TGTGCCAGCAGCCGGATCTCGGGTAGCGGGGCCACAGATACGCAGTATTTT
CASSRISGSGATDTQYF
>TRBV19|-|-|TRBJ2-7
TGTGCCAGTAGTATCTCCCTGAGTACCTACGAGCAGTACTTC
CASSISLSTYEQYF
>TRBV5-4|TRBD2|-|TRBJ2-7
TGTGCCAGCAGCTGGGGGACTAGCTCCTACGAGCAGTACTTC
CASSWGTSSYEQYF
>TRBV5-1|-|once|TRBJ1-2
TGCGCCAGCAGCGTGGACAGTCCTTATGGCTACACCTTC
CASSVDSPYGYTF
>TRBV5-1|-|-|TRBJ2-7
TGCGCCAGCAGATACTCCAGGGAATACGAGCAGTACTTC
CASRYSREYEQYF
>TRBV21-1|-|-|TRBJ1-3
TGTGCCAGCAGCAAAGCCGCGGGACAGATTGGAAACACCATATATTTT
CASSKAAGQIGNTIYF
>TRBV2|TRBD1|-|TRBJ1-2
TGTGCCAGGGAGGGACAGAACTATGGCTACACCTTC
CAREGQNYGYTF
>TRBV29-1|-|-|TRBJ1-3
TGCAGCGGCCTGACAGGCGACTCTGGAAACACCATATATTTT
CSGLTGDSGNTIYF
>TRBV7-6|TRBD2|-|TRBJ2-2
TGTGCCAGCAGCAAACTAGCGGGGGAGGTCGGGGAGCTGTTTTTT
CASSKLAGEVGELFF
>TRBV6-1|-|-|TRBJ1-5
TGTGCCAGCAGTATACAGGGCGGCCCCAATCAGCCCCAGCATTTT
CASSIQGGPNQPQHF
>TRBV4-1|-|-|TRBJ1-1
TGCGCCAGCAGCCAAGGGACTGCCGGGACAACGAACACTGAAGCTTTCTTT
CASSQGTAGTTNTEAFF
>TRBV2|-|-|TRBJ1-2
TGTGCCAGCAGTACGGAGGGGCATCTCTATGGCTACACCTTC
CASSTEGHLYGYTF
>TRBV4-1|-|-|TRBJ2-5
TGCGCCAGCAGCCAAGATGAGGGGACCCAGTACTTC
CASSQDEGTQYF
>TRBV6-1|TRBD1|-|TRBJ1-5
TGTGCCAGCAGTGAGGTCTCCAGGGGGGATCAGCCCCAGCATTTT
CASSEVSRGDQPQHF
>TRBV6-4|TRBD2|-|TRBJ2-5
TGTGCCAGCAGTCGGACTAGCGGGGGCCAAGAGACCCAGTACTTC
CASSRTSGGQETQYF
>TRBV30|-|-|TRBJ2-3
TGTGCCTGGACCTCTCGGGTAGCAACAGATACGCAGTATTTT
CAWTSRVATDTQYF
>TRBV2|TRBD2|-|TRBJ2-7
TGTGCCAGCAGTCCTAGCGGGAGGGCCGCCGAGCAGTACTTC
CASSPSGRAAEQYF
>TRBV5-6|-|-|TRBJ1-1
TGTGCCAGCAGCTTGCTGGGCAGCATGAACACTGAAGCTTTCTTT
CASSLLGSMNTEAFF
>TRBV28|-|medium-sized|TRBJ1-5
TGTGCTGAACGGGGGAGATTGGTTAAGCCCCAGCATTTT
CAERGRLVKPQHF
>TRBV10-1|-|-|TRBJ2-3
TGCGCCAGCAGCGCGAGGCAAGATACGCAGTATTTT
CASSARQDTQYF
>TRBV19|TRBD1|-|TRBJ2-6
TGTGCCACCCGGGACAGCCATGTCTCTGGGGCCAACGTCCTGACTTTC
CATRDSHVSGANVLTF
>TRBV7-2|TRBD1|-|TRBJ2-5
TGTGCCAGCAGCCCCGGGGACAGGGGTGGGTTTCATCGGTACTTC
CASSPGDRGGFHRYF
>TRBV7-8|-|-|TRBJ1-2
TGTGCCAGCAGCTTAGAGAGTTTTTCCAGGGTAAGGGGCGTCGGCTACACCTTC
CASSLESFSRVRGVGYTF
>TRBV6-5|-|-|TRBJ1-2
TGTGCCAGCAGTTACTCGTTTCAGGCCGGCTATGGCTACACCTTC
CASSYSFQAGYGYTF